The entry that follows covers one T cell receptor (beta chain) sequence. Its specificity is not known. In germline, CDR1 is MDHEN, CDR2 SYDVKM. The CDR3 sequence is 13 residues long. V lost 5 bases and J lost 7, with 12 bases in between. The source of the sample is a study of beta chain features in type 1 diabetes. General study points: Significant though moderate, a shortening of TCRB CDR3s appeared in all four CD4+ subsets of Type 1 diabetes patients.

Since all of the isolated RNA was reverse transcribed, expressed TCRB transcripts were what got sequenced. Generated by immunoSEQ multiplex PCR, the TCRdb table keeps only in-frame clones and is missing some. The sample has 95,000 to 150,000 clones, about 17% seen once. This clonotype was obtained from a man aged 25-45 years with type 1 diabetes. This chain uses TRBV28 with TRBJ2-4; TRBD2 might be the D (6 bases). The source material was central memory CD4+ T cells from blood. The CDR3 coding sequence is TGTGCCAGCAGTCCTATTGGAGGGAACATTCAGTACTTC. Amino acids: CASSPIGGNIQYF.